This entry features one T cell receptor (beta chain) sequence. Its antigen is currently not known. Base qualities are not at hand, and no much larger clone is one base apart. The library was made by the immunoSEQ multiplex PCR assay. TCRdb mirrors the immuneACCESS table, restricted to in-frame sequences. Some clones are absent from its copies; in checked studies, under half trace to an unresolved V gene, and the reason for the others is unknown. Present in this sample are just under 100,000 clones, under 95% of which were seen just once. Roughly 0.95% of the sample rests with the top ten. The data were obtained in a study of T cell changes during pregnancy in multiple sclerosis (dated by TCRdb to between 2018 and 2021). Background on the whole study: The study looked at changes in the T cell repertoire across pregnancy in women with multiple sclerosis.

CDR1 and CDR2 are read off the germline V gene as MNHNS and SASEGT. The CDR3, cysteine through phenylalanine, is 14 amino acids long. Just CDR3 DNA is preserved here, 42 bases in frame from base 1. V sheds 5 bases and J sheds 3 bases, leaving 13 bases between their ends. The rearrangement joined TRBV6-1 to TRBJ1-2; a tentative D call is TRBD1 (6 bases match). Specimen: peripheral blood, collected after pregnancy. This sequence was found in a female donor with multiple sclerosis, enrolled in a pregnancy study. The nucleotides are TGTGCCAGCAGTCCCCGTTGGACAGACTATGGCTACACCTTC. It encodes CASSPRWTDYGYTF.